This TCR beta chain was observed in a study of cytomegalovirus exposure and HLA in healthy donors. Study at large: Across around 400 genotyped donors, just over 80% landed in the Caucasian-associated ancestry cluster.

The V gene end was trimmed by 0 bases and the J gene end by 6 bases; junction bases not matched to a gene: 6. CDR1 GTSNPN and CDR2 SVGIG come from the germline V gene (reference sequence). There are 15 residues in the CDR3. Notes on the study in general: Most TCR sequences proved rare, with some public TCRs found in many donors. Previous analysis showed most TCR beta V segments were productive about 87% or about 30% of the time.

The primer mix had 60 Vbeta and 13 Jbeta primers. TCRdb keeps only in-frame clones here, not all; method: immunoSEQ multiplex PCR. The data contain 170,000 or so clones, around 82% of them singletons. This clone has a single count. Its target is unknown. The receptor was isolated from a woman in her 50s in good health and CMV-seropositive. Input material: PBMCs. The genes are TRBV30 and TRBJ1-3; 9 nucleotides align to TRBD1. The CDR3 DNA reads as TGTGCCTGGAGTGTCCCCACAGGGGGCGAAAACACCATATATTTT. Its protein is CAWSVPTGGENTIYF.